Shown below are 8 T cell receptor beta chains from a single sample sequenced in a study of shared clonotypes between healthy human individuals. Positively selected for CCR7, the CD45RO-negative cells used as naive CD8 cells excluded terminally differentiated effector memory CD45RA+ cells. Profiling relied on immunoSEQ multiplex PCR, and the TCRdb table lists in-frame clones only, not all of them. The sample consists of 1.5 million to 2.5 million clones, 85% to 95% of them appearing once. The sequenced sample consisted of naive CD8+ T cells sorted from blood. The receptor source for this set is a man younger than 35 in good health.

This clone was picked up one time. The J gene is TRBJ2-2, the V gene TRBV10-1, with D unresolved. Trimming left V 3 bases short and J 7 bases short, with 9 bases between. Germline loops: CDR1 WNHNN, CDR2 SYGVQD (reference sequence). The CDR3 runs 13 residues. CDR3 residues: CASSEKNGGELFF. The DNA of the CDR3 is TGCGCCAGCAGTGAAAAGAATGGCGGGGAGCTGTTTTTT.

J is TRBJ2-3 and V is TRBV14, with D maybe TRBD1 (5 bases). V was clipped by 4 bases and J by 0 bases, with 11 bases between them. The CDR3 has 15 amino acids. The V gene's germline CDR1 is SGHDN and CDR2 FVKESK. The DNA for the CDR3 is TGTGCCAGCAGCCCCTGGACACTTAGCACAGATACGCAGTATTTT. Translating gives CASSPWTLSTDTQYF.

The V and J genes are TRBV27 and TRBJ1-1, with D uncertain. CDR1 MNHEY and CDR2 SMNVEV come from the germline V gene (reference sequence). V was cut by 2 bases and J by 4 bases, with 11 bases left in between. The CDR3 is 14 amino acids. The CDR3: CASSLGQTTTEAFF. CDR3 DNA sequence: TGTGCCAGCAGTTTAGGCCAGACCACCACTGAAGCTTTCTTT.

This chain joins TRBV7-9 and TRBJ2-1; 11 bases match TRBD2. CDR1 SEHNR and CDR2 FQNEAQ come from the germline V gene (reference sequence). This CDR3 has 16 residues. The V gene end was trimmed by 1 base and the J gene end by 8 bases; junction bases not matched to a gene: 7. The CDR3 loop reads CASSLVGLAGGHEQFF. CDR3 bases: TGTGCCAGCAGCTTAGTCGGGCTAGCGGGAGGTCATGAGCAGTTCTTC.

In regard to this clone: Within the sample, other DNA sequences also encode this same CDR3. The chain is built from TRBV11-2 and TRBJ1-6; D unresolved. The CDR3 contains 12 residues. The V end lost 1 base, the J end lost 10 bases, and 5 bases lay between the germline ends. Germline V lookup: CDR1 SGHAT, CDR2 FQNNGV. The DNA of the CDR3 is TGTGCCAGCAGCTTAGGTGACTCACCCCTCCACTTT. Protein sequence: CASSLGDSPLHF.

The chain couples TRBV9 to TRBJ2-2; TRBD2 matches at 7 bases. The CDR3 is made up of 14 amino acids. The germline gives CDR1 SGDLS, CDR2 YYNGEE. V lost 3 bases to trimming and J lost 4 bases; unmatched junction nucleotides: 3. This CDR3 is CASSAPGGTGELFF. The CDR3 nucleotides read TGTGCCAGCAGCGCACCGGGGGGCACCGGGGAGCTGTTTTTT.

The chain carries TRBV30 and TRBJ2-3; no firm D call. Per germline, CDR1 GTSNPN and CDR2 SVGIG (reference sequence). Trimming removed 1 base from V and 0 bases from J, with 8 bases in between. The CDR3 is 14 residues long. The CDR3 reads CAWSGVVSTDTQYF. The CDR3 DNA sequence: TGTGCCTGGAGTGGGGTAGTTAGCACAGATACGCAGTATTTT.

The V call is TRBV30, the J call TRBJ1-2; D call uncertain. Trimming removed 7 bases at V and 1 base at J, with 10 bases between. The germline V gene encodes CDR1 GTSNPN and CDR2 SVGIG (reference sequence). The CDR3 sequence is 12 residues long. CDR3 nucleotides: TGTGCCTCGGACGGAGATAACTATGGCTACACCTTC. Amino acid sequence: CASDGDNYGYTF.